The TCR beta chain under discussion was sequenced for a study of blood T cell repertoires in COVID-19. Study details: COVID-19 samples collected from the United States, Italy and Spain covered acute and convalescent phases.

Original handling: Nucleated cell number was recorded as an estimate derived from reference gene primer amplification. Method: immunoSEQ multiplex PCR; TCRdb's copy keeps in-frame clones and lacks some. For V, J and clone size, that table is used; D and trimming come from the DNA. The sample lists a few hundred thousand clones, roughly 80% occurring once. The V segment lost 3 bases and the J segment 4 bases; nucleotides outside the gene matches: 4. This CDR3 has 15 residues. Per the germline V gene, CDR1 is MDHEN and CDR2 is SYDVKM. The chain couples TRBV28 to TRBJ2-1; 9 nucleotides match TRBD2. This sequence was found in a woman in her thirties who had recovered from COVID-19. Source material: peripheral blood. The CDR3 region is CASSFLAGDYNEQFF. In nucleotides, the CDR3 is TGTGCCAGCAGTTTTTTAGCGGGAGATTACAATGAGCAGTTCTTC.